This is a list of T cell receptor beta chains from one sample in a study of blood T cell repertoires in COVID-19. This table comes from immunoSEQ multiplex PCR, and its TCRdb copy is limited to in-frame clones, with some not included. The profile covers about 670,000 clones, with approximately 90% appearing a single time and roughly 0.25% taken by the ten largest. Sequenced material: peripheral blood. The source of these receptors is a woman in her late teens or twenties with acute or convalescent COVID-19. Both conserved end residues are part of each CDR3. A D gene is named only where the DNA matches it firmly. Clone size is not always given. Where it is, it says once, few, many or a class for expanded clones.

clone size	V gene	D gene	J gene	CDR3 DNA	CDR3 protein
NA	TRBV4-1	NA	TRBJ1-1	TGCGCCAGCAGCCCCCTAAAGTGGGGAGCTGAAGCTTTCTTT	CASSPLKWGAEAFF
NA	TRBV19	NA	TRBJ1-2	TGTGCCAGTAGTATACGGGGAGTCAACACTAACTATGGCTACACCTTC	CASSIRGVNTNYGYTF
NA	TRBV7-2	TRBD1	TRBJ2-3	TGTGCCAGCAGCTTAGTAGGGACAGTGGATACGCAGTATTTT	CASSLVGTVDTQYF
NA	TRBV29-1	NA	TRBJ2-1	TGCAGCGTTGACTCGGTAGTCCTAAGCTCCTACAATGAGCAGTTCTTC	CSVDSVVLSSYNEQFF
NA	TRBV7-2	NA	TRBJ2-7	TGTGCCAGCAGCTTAGGTAATGGAGTCGCAGGGTGGTACTTC	CASSLGNGVAGWYF
NA	TRBV5-6	TRBD1	TRBJ1-3	TGTGCCAGCAGCTTCCGACAGGGGGGAAACACCATATATTTT	CASSFRQGGNTIYF
NA	TRBV19	NA	TRBJ1-6	TGTGCCAGTAGTATAGAAGGCGGGAGACCCTCCTATAATTCACCCCTCCACTTT	CASSIEGGRPSYNSPLHF
NA	TRBV23-1	TRBD1	TRBJ1-2	TGCGCCAGCAGCAAAGACAGGGTTGGATATGGCTACACCTTC	CASSKDRVGYGYTF
NA	TRBV7-9	TRBD1	TRBJ1-2	TGTGCCAGCAGCTTAGAAGGGGGCGTAAACTATGGCTACACCTTC	CASSLEGGVNYGYTF
NA	TRBV19	NA	TRBJ1-5	TGTGCCAGTAGTATTAAAGGTGCAGGGTATCAGCCCCAGCATTTT	CASSIKGAGYQPQHF
few	TRBV6-2/TRBV6-3	TRBD1	TRBJ2-2	TGTGCCAGCAGTCGGGAATGGGACAGCCCCACCGGGGAGCTGTTTTTT	CASSREWDSPTGELFF
NA	TRBV18	TRBD1	TRBJ1-2	TGTGCCAGCTCACCAGTAGGGGGCTCTGGCTACACCTTC	CASSPVGGSGYTF
NA	TRBV20-1	TRBD1	TRBJ1-1	TGCAGTGCTACCGACAGGGGGGGAGCTTTCTTT	CSATDRGGAFF
NA	TRBV6-2/TRBV6-3	NA	TRBJ1-1	TGTGCCAGCAGTGGCGAAACAGTGAACACTGAAGCTTTCTTT	CASSGETVNTEAFF
NA	TRBV4-1	NA	TRBJ2-1	TGCGCCAGCAGCCAAGAAGGGTACAGGGTTGACAATGAGCAGTTCTTC	CASSQEGYRVDNEQFF
once	TRBV20-1	NA	TRBJ2-7	TGCAGTGCTAGTGGGCCCGGCAGGGGATCCTACTACGAGCAGTACTTC	CSASGPGRGSYYEQYF
NA	TRBV27	TRBD1	TRBJ1-1	TGTGCCAGCAGTTTGGGCAGGGGGCGAGTGGGAACGGCTGAAGCTTTCTTT	CASSLGRGRVGTAEAFF
NA	TRBV9	NA	TRBJ1-1	TGTGCCAGCAGCGTAGATAGGGGGGAAGCTTTCTTT	CASSVDRGEAFF
NA	TRBV6-4	NA	TRBJ2-1	TGTGCCAGCAGTGACTCTAACTACAATGAGCAGTTCTTC	CASSDSNYNEQFF